These T cell receptor beta chains were read from a single sample in a study of CD4 T cells in relation to SARS-CoV-2 and coronaviruses. Here immunoSEQ multiplex PCR was the method, and the copy in TCRdb shows in-frame clones only, minus some. The table shows more than 20,000 clones, with less than 85% occurring only once. The antigens these receptors bind are not known. The sequencing sample was made of CD4+ T cells from PBMCs, cultured in vitro. These receptors came from a human donor in good health. Each CDR3 is given with its conserved first and last residue. The D gene is left open where the match is weak. Some rows mark clone size as missing; the rest say once, few, many or name a class of expanded clone.

.	TRBV19	TRBJ1-1	TRBD1	TGTGCCAGTAGTATTCGGACAGGGGGCACTGAAGCTTTCTTT	CASSIRTGGTEAFF
.	TRBV25-1	TRBJ2-6	.	TGTGCCAGCAGTGATCCCGGACGCTCTGGGGCCAACGTCCTGACTTTC	CASSDPGRSGANVLTF
.	TRBV6-4	TRBJ1-5	.	TGTGCCAGCAGTCCAGGGGCAGGTAATCAGCCCCAGCATTTT	CASSPGAGNQPQHF
.	TRBV3-1/TRBV3-2	TRBJ2-1	.	TGTGCCAGCAGCCAAGTCCGCGGGTTAACCTACAATGAGCAGTTCTTC	CASSQVRGLTYNEQFF
.	TRBV7-2	TRBJ2-7	TRBD1	TGTGCCAGCAGCCCGGGACAGGGCCACCGGGAGCAGTACTTC	CASSPGQGHREQYF
.	TRBV21-1	TRBJ2-5	.	TGTGCCAGCAGCAAAGGCCGTAGTGGGGAGACCCAGTACTTC	CASSKGRSGETQYF
.	TRBV19	TRBJ2-2	TRBD2	TGTGCCAGTATCAGGCAGGGAGGGGGGGAGCTGTTTTTT	CASIRQGGGELFF
.	TRBV6-1	TRBJ1-5	.	TGTGCCAGCAGTGAGAGGGGTCAGCCCCAGCATTTT	CASSERGQPQHF
.	TRBV11-2	TRBJ1-5	.	TGTGCCAGCAGCTTAGGGTCCGGGTATAGCAATCAGCCCCAGCATTTT	CASSLGSGYSNQPQHF
once	TRBV27	TRBJ1-1	.	TGTGCCAGCAGTTCCTCCAGGGACGGGAACACTGAAGCTTTCTTT	CASSSSRDGNTEAFF
.	TRBV10-1	TRBJ2-3	.	TGCGCCACCACTAGCCAGATTGGCACAGATACGCAGTATTTT	CATTSQIGTDTQYF
few	TRBV9	TRBJ1-2	.	TGTGCCAGCAGCGTAGGGGTGGGGAATTATGGCTACACCTTC	CASSVGVGNYGYTF
once	TRBV9	TRBJ2-3	.	TGTGCCAGCAGCGCCGGGTCGTTTCATACAGATACGCAGTATTTT	CASSAGSFHTDTQYF
.	TRBV20-1	TRBJ1-3	.	TGCAGTGCTAGTGACGACGGTGGAAACACCATATATTTT	CSASDDGGNTIYF
.	TRBV24-1	TRBJ2-1	.	TGTGCCACCAGTGTTAAGGGGGGGGGAAAGAATGAGCAGTTCTTC	CATSVKGGGKNEQFF
.	TRBV5-1	TRBJ2-4	.	TGCGCCAGCAGCTTGGCTGGGGTAGCCAAAAACATTCAGTACTTC	CASSLAGVAKNIQYF
.	TRBV28	TRBJ1-2	.	TGTGCCAGCACCTCGGGGGGATTCCCTGGCTACACCTTC	CASTSGGFPGYTF
.	TRBV18	TRBJ2-3	TRBD1	TGTGCCAGCTCACCTCAAGGACAGGGTGCAGATACGCAGTATTTT	CASSPQGQGADTQYF
.	TRBV4-2	TRBJ1-2	.	TGTGCCAGCAGCCAACAAGTATATGGCTACACCTTC	CASSQQVYGYTF
.	TRBV2	TRBJ1-1	.	TGTGCCAGCAAAGGGTCCACTGAAGCTTTCTTT	CASKGSTEAFF
.	TRBV11-2	TRBJ1-1	.	TGTGCCAGCAGCAACAGGGTAAAAGCTTTCTTT	CASSNRVKAFF
.	TRBV12-3/TRBV12-4	TRBJ2-1	.	TGTGCCAGCAGTTTCGGGGTGTATGAGCAGTTCTTC	CASSFGVYEQFF
.	TRBV30	TRBJ1-2	.	TGTGCCTGGAGTGTTGCGGGGGGCGTAACCTATGGCTACACCTTC	CAWSVAGGVTYGYTF
few	TRBV18	TRBJ2-3	.	TGTGCCAGCTCACCAGGGACTGACAGGGATACGCAGTATTTT	CASSPGTDRDTQYF
.	TRBV2	TRBJ1-2	TRBD1	TGTGCCAGCACCGGGCCCGGACAGGGTGGGCTTCGGGGCTACACCTTC	CASTGPGQGGLRGYTF
.	TRBV24-1	TRBJ2-1	TRBD1	TGTGCCACCAGTGAACCCGGGACAGGGGTTTGGGAGCAGTTCTTC	CATSEPGTGVWEQFF
.	TRBV10-3	TRBJ1-2	TRBD1	TGTGCCACCTCGGGACAGGGGATTTCTGTCGGCGGCTACACCTTC	CATSGQGISVGGYTF
.	TRBV2	TRBJ2-5	TRBD1	TGTGCCAGCAGCGGACAGGGGGTAAAAGAGACCCAGTACTTC	CASSGQGVKETQYF
.	TRBV7-9	TRBJ2-1	.	TGTGCCAGCAGCCCCGGGACGATCAATGAGCAGTTCTTC	CASSPGTINEQFF